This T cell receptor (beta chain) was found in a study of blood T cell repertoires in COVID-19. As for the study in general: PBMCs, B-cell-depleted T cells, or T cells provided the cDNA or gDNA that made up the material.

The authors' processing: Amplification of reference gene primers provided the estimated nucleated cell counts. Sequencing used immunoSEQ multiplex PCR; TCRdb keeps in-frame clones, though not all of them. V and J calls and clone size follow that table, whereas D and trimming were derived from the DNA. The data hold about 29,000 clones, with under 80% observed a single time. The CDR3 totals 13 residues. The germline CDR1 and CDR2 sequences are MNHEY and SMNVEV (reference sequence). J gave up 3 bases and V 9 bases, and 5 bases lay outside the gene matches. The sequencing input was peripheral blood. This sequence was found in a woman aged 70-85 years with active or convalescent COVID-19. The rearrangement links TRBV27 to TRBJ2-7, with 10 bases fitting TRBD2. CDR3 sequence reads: CASSRLAGYEQYF. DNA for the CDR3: TGTGCCAGTAGTCGACTAGCGGGCTACGAGCAGTACTTC.